One sample yielded the 18 T cell receptor beta chains listed below, sequenced in a study of T cell changes during pregnancy in multiple sclerosis. The method was immunoSEQ multiplex PCR; TCRdb's version includes in-frame clones alone and lacks a portion of them. The table has tens of thousands of clones, approximately 92% seen once. The sample in question was peripheral blood, obtained in the third trimester of pregnancy. The receptors here all came from a female donor in good health, enrolled as a control in a pregnancy study.

The V gene is TRBV5-4, the J gene TRBJ2-1; D possibly corresponds to TRBD2 (5 bases). The CDR3 consists of 13 residues. V was pared by 5 bases and J by 7 bases, with 13 bases between. Germline V CDR1 and CDR2: SGHNT, YYREEE (reference sequence). The CDR3 here is CASRATRDNEQFF. The CDR3 DNA sequence: TGTGCCAGCAGGGCTACTAGGGATAATGAGCAGTTCTTC.

This chain connects TRBV4-2 to TRBJ2-7, with 9 bases fitting TRBD2. The germline gives CDR1 LGHNA, CDR2 YNFKEQ. J lost 2 bases, V lost 5 bases, and 7 bases had no gene match. The CDR3 is 15 amino acids. CDR3 in amino acids: CASSAGTSSTYEQYF. In nucleotides, the CDR3 is TGTGCCAGCAGCGCCGGGACTAGCTCCACCTACGAGCAGTACTTC.

The chain couples TRBV29-1 to TRBJ2-1, with 8 bases fitting TRBD1. The germline V gene has CDR1 SQVTM and CDR2 ANQGSEA. V trimming: 2 bases; J trimming: 12 bases; junction bases outside the gene matches: 6. The CDR3 has 12 amino acids. CDR3 region: CSVEPQGAGQFF. CDR3 in DNA: TGCAGCGTTGAACCCCAGGGGGCTGGGCAGTTCTTC.

The chain is built from TRBV2 and TRBJ2-7; 11 nucleotides agree with TRBD1. Germline V CDR1 and CDR2: SNHLY, FYNNEI. V was clipped by 7 bases and J by 3 bases; unmatched bases: 5. This CDR3 has 14 amino acids. CDR3 bases: TGTGCCAGCACTACCGGGACAGGGGGCTACGAGCAGTACTTC. Protein product: CASTTGTGGYEQYF.

The V and J genes are TRBV4-1 and TRBJ2-5; 7 nucleotides align to TRBD1. This CDR3 contains 14 residues. Germline CDR1 reads MGHRA; CDR2 reads YSYEKL. Germline trimming cut 2 bases from V and 4 bases from J; bases unmatched to any gene: 4. The CDR3 nucleotides read TGCGCCAGCAGCCAAACTACAGGGGTAGAGACCCAGTACTTC. Amino acids: CASSQTTGVETQYF.

The V call is TRBV27, the J call TRBJ2-3; unclear D gene. CDR1 is MNHEY and CDR2 is SMNVEV in the germline V gene (reference sequence). There are 14 residues in the CDR3. V shed 4 bases and J shed 6 bases, with 14 bases lying between them. The CDR3 region is CASSSPHEWDTQYF. In DNA form, the CDR3 reads TGTGCCAGCAGTTCCCCGCACGAGTGGGATACGCAGTATTTT.

A single count supports this clone. The chain couples TRBV28 to TRBJ2-5, with D perhaps matching TRBD2 (7 bases). Germline CDR1 MDHEN, CDR2 SYDVKM. Trimming stripped 11 bases from V and 4 bases from J, with 17 bases between. The CDR3 runs to 13 residues. The CDR3 reads CAHRGAVAETQYF. CDR3 bases: TGTGCCCACCGGGGGGCAGTCGCAGAGACCCAGTACTTC.

This CDR3 reads CASSESGLSGGHNQPQHF. CDR3 DNA: TGTGCCAGCAGTGAATCAGGGCTTTCGGGGGGACACAATCAGCCCCAGCATTTT. This chain connects TRBV25-1 to TRBJ1-5; perhaps TRBD1 as D (6 bases). Germline loops: CDR1 MGHDK, CDR2 SYGVNS. The CDR3 has 18 amino acids. Trimming cost V 1 base and J 3 bases, with 19 bases left between them.

As DNA, the CDR3 is TGTGCCAGCACCTACCTGGGACAGGGGGACCACGAGCAGTACTTC. Translated, it gives CASTYLGQGDHEQYF. J is TRBJ2-5 and V is TRBV5-6, with 11 nucleotides matching TRBD1. TRBJ2-7 explains the end of the DNA better; the J call may be wrong. The CDR3 spans 15 residues. Germline V gene sequence: CDR1 SGHDT, CDR2 YYEEEE.

The chain carries TRBV5-4 and TRBJ1-1; 9 bases align to TRBD1. J gave up 5 bases and V 4 bases, and 6 bases lay outside the gene matches. The CDR3 totals 14 residues. CDR1 SGHNT and CDR2 YYREEE come from the germline V gene (reference sequence). CDR3 sequence reads: CASSIGTGYTEAFF. The CDR3 DNA sequence: TGTGCCAGCAGCATAGGGACAGGGTATACTGAAGCTTTCTTT.

The chain couples TRBV4-1 to TRBJ2-5; D is perhaps TRBD1 (5 bases). Germline V CDR1 and CDR2: MGHRA, YSYEKL. This CDR3 comprises 13 residues. The ends were cut back, 4 bases at V and 3 bases at J, with 9 bases in the middle. CDR3 DNA sequence: TGCGCCAGCAGCCTAGACAGTGAAGAGACCCAGTACTTC. Amino acids: CASSLDSEETQYF.

The V and J genes are TRBV19 and TRBJ2-7; TRBD1 is a possible D gene (6 bases). There are 13 residues in the CDR3. V lost 4 bases to trimming and J lost 7 bases, with 14 bases between them. Germline CDR1 and CDR2: LNHDA and SQIVND (reference sequence). The CDR3 DNA follows: TGTGCCAGTAGTACCGCCCAGGGGTTAGAGCAGTACTTC. This codes for CASSTAQGLEQYF.

The chain employs TRBV5-1 and TRBJ2-7, with D perhaps matching TRBD2 (6 bases). The length of the CDR3 is 13 residues. CDR1 and CDR2 (germline): SGHRS, YFSETQ. Trimming stripped 0 bases from V and 6 bases from J, with 10 bases between. CDR3 in amino acids: CASSLGGNGEQYF. The CDR3 nucleotides read TGCGCCAGCAGCTTGGGCGGGAACGGCGAGCAGTACTTC.

This rearrangement joins TRBV5-1 to TRBJ2-3, with D possibly TRBD2 on 6 matching bases. Germline V gene data show CDR1 as SGHRS and CDR2 as YFSETQ. V lost 5 bases and J lost 7, with 17 bases in between. The CDR3 is made up of 14 amino acids. CDR3 protein: CASRYRDSLYTQYF. The CDR3 bases are TGCGCCAGCAGGTACCGGGACTCACTATATACGCAGTATTTT.

The chain uses TRBV29-1 and TRBJ2-1; maybe TRBD2 (6 bases). The length of the CDR3 is 16 residues. Trimming left V 8 bases short and J 4 bases short, with 24 bases between. Germline assignment: CDR1 SQVTM and CDR2 ANQGSEA. In nucleotides, the CDR3 is TGCAGCACCGGAGCAGGGCGGGACGATCCATACAATGAGCAGTTCTTC. This gives the protein CSTGAGRDDPYNEQFF.

This clone was detected only once. The CDR3: CASSQETVGLAGVEQFF. The DNA of the CDR3 is TGTGCCAGCAGCCAAGAGACAGTGGGACTAGCGGGAGTTGAGCAGTTCTTC. J is TRBJ2-1 and V is TRBV4-2; 14 positions agree with TRBD2. The CDR3 is 17 residues long. CDR1 is LGHNA and CDR2 is YNFKEQ in the germline V gene. V was pared by 0 bases and J by 9 bases, with 7 bases of the junction left unmatched.

The J gene is TRBJ1-2, the V gene TRBV5-1; 7 bases map to TRBD1. This CDR3 is 14 amino acids long. Trimming cost V 1 base and J 4 bases; bases outside gene matches: 4. Per germline, CDR1 SGHRS and CDR2 YFSETQ. The CDR3 sequence is CASSLIGGGYGYTF. For the CDR3, the DNA is TGCGCCAGCAGCTTGATAGGGGGCGGCTATGGCTACACCTTC.

This rearrangement joins TRBV6-1 to TRBJ1-1; 8 bases match TRBD1. The V gene end was trimmed by 7 bases and the J gene end by 4 bases; junction bases not matched to a gene: 8. CDR1 and CDR2 (germline): MNHNS, SASEGT. This CDR3 has 14 amino acids. CDR3 nucleotides: TGTGCCAGCATTGAGACAGGGGAGGGCACTGAAGCTTTCTTT. Translation gives CASIETGEGTEAFF.